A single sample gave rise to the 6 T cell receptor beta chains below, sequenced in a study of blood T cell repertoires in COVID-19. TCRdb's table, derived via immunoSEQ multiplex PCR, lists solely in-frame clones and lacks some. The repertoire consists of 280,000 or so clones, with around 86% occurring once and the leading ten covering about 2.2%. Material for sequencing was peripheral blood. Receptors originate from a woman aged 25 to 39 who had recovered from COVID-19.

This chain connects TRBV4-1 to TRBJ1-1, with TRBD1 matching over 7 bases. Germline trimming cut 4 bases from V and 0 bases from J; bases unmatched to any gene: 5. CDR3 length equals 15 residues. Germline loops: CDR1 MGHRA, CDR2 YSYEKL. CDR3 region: CASSPPGQLNTEAFF. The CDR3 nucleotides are TGCGCCAGCAGCCCGCCGGGACAGCTGAACACTGAAGCTTTCTTT.

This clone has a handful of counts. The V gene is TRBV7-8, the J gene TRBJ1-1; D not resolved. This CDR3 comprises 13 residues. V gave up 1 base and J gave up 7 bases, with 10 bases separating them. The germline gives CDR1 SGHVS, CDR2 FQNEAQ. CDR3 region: CASSLVVGSEAFF. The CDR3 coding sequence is TGTGCCAGCAGCTTAGTCGTGGGGAGTGAAGCTTTCTTT.

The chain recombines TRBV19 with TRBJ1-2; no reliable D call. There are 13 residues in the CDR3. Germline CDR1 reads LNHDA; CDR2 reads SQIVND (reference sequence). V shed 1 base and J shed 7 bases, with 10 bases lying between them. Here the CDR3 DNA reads TGTGCCAGTAGTATAGGAGTGTACCTTGGCTACACCTTC. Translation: CASSIGVYLGYTF.

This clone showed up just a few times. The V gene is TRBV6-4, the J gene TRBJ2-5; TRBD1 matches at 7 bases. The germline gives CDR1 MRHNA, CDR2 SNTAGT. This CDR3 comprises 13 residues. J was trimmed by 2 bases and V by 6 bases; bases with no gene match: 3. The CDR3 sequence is CASSQGEQETQYF. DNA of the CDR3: TGTGCCAGCAGCCAGGGGGAGCAAGAGACCCAGTACTTC.

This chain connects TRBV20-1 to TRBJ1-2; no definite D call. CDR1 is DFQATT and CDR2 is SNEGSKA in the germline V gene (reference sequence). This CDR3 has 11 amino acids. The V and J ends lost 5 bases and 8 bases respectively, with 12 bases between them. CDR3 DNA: TGCAGTGCTGTTCGGGAGGCGGGCTACACCTTC. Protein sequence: CSAVREAGYTF.

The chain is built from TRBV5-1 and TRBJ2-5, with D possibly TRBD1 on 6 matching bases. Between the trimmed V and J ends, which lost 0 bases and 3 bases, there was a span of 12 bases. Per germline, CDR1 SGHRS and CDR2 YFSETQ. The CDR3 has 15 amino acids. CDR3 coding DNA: TGCGCCAGCAGCTTGGTTCTTTCAGGGGAAGAGACCCAGTACTTC. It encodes CASSLVLSGEETQYF. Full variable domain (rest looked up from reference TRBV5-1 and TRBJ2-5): KAGVTQTPRYLIKTRGQQVTLSCSPISGHRSVSWYQQTPGQGLQFLFEYFSETQRNKGNFPGRFSGRQFSNSRSEMNVSTLELGDSALYLCASSLVLSGEETQYFGPGTRLLVL.